These 26 T cell receptor beta chains came from one sample sequenced in a study of shared clonotypes between healthy human individuals. TCRdb's copy holds only in-frame clones and misses some; the assay was immunoSEQ multiplex PCR. The top ten clones hold more than 10% of a sample with 400,000 to 550,000 clones, around three quarters of them seen once. Sequenced input: PBMCs. The source is a woman aged 40 to 55 in good health. Some clones in this sample may be carry-over from other donors' samples.

The CDR3: CASSSQQNLPNEQFF. In DNA form, the CDR3 reads TGCGCCAGCAGCTCCCAGCAGAACCTTCCCAATGAGCAGTTCTTC. The chain recombines TRBV5-1 with TRBJ2-1; D is undetermined. This CDR3 is 15 amino acids long. Germline V gives CDR1 SGHRS, CDR2 YFSETQ. The V and J ends lost 3 bases and 6 bases respectively, with 16 bases between them.

The CDR3 DNA reads as TGTGCCATCAGTCCGGGACTAGCGGGGTTTACGCAGTATTTT. It translates to CAISPGLAGFTQYF. The J gene is TRBJ2-3, the V gene TRBV10-3, with 13 bases that match TRBD2. In germline, CDR1 is ENHRY, CDR2 SYGVKD. The CDR3 covers 14 residues. Trimming at V came to 5 bases and at J to 8 bases, leaving 4 bases not matched to a gene.

This chain uses TRBV2 with TRBJ2-1; D is unresolved. The CDR3 spans 13 residues. The germline V and J ends were trimmed by 8 bases and 5 bases, with 13 bases remaining between them. Germline V lookup: CDR1 SNHLY, CDR2 FYNNEI. The CDR3 region has the DNA TGTGCCAGCGGGCGGAATAGGGACAATGAGCAGTTCTTC. Protein product: CASGRNRDNEQFF.

This clone has a single count. The rearrangement links TRBV4-1 to TRBJ2-7; tentatively, D is TRBD2 (5 bases). The CDR3 has 15 amino acids. The V end was cut by 0 bases, the J end by 2 bases, with 11 bases between. In germline, CDR1 is MGHRA, CDR2 YSYEKL. This CDR3 is CASSQDQRATYEQYF. CDR3 in DNA: TGCGCCAGCAGCCAAGATCAGAGGGCGACCTACGAGCAGTACTTC.

The chain joins TRBV5-8 to TRBJ2-5; D may match TRBD1 or TRBD2 (5 bases each). The germline V and J ends were trimmed by 4 bases and 1 base, with 20 bases remaining between them. The CDR3 has 17 amino acids. In germline, CDR1 is SGHTS, CDR2 YDEGEE. The CDR3 nucleotides are TGTGCCAGCAGCGCGGTATACGGGACCGAGACCCAAGAGACCCAGTACTTC. It is translated as CASSAVYGTETQETQYF.

Remarks on this clone: A read error may explain this, as a much larger clone is one base away. The rearrangement links TRBV14 to TRBJ1-1; TRBD1 might be the D (5 bases). This CDR3 has 16 residues. Germline V gene data show CDR1 as SGHDN and CDR2 as FVKESK. CDR3 sequence reads: CASSPLGGAVNTGAFF. The CDR3, as DNA: TGTGCCAGCAGCCCCCTAGGAGGGGCGGTTAACACTGGAGCTTTCTTT.

Worth noting for this clone: Other DNA sequences in the same sample also yield this CDR3. This sequence joins TRBV5-1 and TRBJ2-3; D gene unclear. The germline V gene has CDR1 SGHRS and CDR2 YFSETQ. The CDR3 covers 11 residues. Trimming removed 5 bases from V and 5 bases from J, with 6 bases in between. CDR3 DNA sequence: TGCGCCAGCAGGGTTGGAGATACGCAGTATTTT. Amino acid sequence: CASRVGDTQYF. The whole variable domain, remainder taken from reference TRBV5-1 and TRBJ2-3, is KAGVTQTPRYLIKTRGQQVTLSCSPISGHRSVSWYQQTPGQGLQFLFEYFSETQRNKGNFPGRFSGRQFSNSRSEMNVSTLELGDSALYLCASRVGDTQYFGPGTRLTVL.

V gene TRBV21-1 combines with J gene TRBJ2-7; TRBD2, the D gene given by the table, was not confirmed from the DNA. TRBV21-1 is a pseudogene segment. The CDR3 is 13 residues long. CDR3 sequence reads: CASSPGTRDEQYF. Here the CDR3 DNA reads TGTGCCAGCAGCCCCGGGACTAGAGACGAGCAGTACTTC.

The chain combines TRBV10-2 with TRBJ1-6; D gene unclear. Germline lookup yields CDR1 WSHSY and CDR2 SAAADI. The CDR3 sequence is 13 residues long. Deletions cut 0 bases from V and 8 bases from J, with 5 bases between. CDR3 amino acids: CASSESIDSPLHF. Here the CDR3 DNA reads TGCGCCAGCAGTGAGTCGATTGATTCACCCCTCCACTTT.

This chain joins TRBV29-1 and TRBJ2-1; TRBD1 matches 9 bases. The CDR3 has 13 amino acids. From germline, CDR1 is SQVTM and CDR2 ANQGSEA. V shed 4 bases, J shed 7 bases, and the junction held 5 bases outside the gene matches. The CDR3 sequence is CSVATTGGNEQFF. CDR3 bases: TGCAGCGTTGCTACGACAGGGGGTAATGAGCAGTTCTTC.

J is TRBJ1-2 and V is TRBV7-2; D not certain. This CDR3 has 14 amino acids. Germline values: CDR1 SGHTA, CDR2 FQGNSA. Deletions cut 5 bases from V and 1 base from J, with 11 bases between. As DNA, the CDR3 is TGTGCCAGCAGCCCAACGACAAGTAACTATGGCTACACCTTC. Translating gives CASSPTTSNYGYTF. Using reference TRBV7-2 and TRBJ1-2 for the parts outside the CDR3, the full variable domain is GAGVSQSPSNKVTEKGKDVELRCDPISGHTALYWYRQSLGQGLEFLIYFQGNSAPDKSGLPSDRFSAERTGGSVSTLTIQRTQQEDSAVYLCASSPTTSNYGYTFGSGTRLTVV.

The chain employs TRBV4-1 and TRBJ1-1, with D uncertain. The germline V gene has CDR1 MGHRA and CDR2 YSYEKL. This CDR3 contains 15 residues. V lost 4 bases to trimming and J lost 0 bases, with 12 bases between them. The CDR3 protein is CASSLLGLLNTEAFF. In DNA form, the CDR3 reads TGCGCCAGCAGCCTGCTAGGGCTTCTGAACACTGAAGCTTTCTTT.

V usage is TRBV19 and J usage is TRBJ2-5, with 7 bases that match TRBD1. This CDR3 is built from 16 residues. V was clipped by 8 bases and J by 3 bases; unmatched bases: 15. Looked up from germline, CDR1 is LNHDA and CDR2 is SQIVND (reference sequence). CDR3 coding DNA: TGTGCCAGTGGGCCTATATCGGGACAGTCAAAAGAGACCCAGTACTTC. It yields the protein CASGPISGQSKETQYF.

This clone was seen a single time. The chain has TRBV6-1 and TRBJ2-7, with 7 bases lining up with TRBD1. V lost 2 bases to trimming and J lost 0 bases; unmatched junction nucleotides: 4. Looked up from germline, CDR1 is MNHNS and CDR2 is SASEGT. This CDR3 contains 15 residues. The CDR3, as DNA: TGTGCCAGCAGTGAACGAGGACAGGCCTCCTACGAGCAGTACTTC. Protein sequence: CASSERGQASYEQYF.

The V and J genes are TRBV6-6 and TRBJ1-2, with D tentatively TRBD1 (5 bases). Germline CDR1 and CDR2: MNHNY and SVGAGI (reference sequence). The CDR3 spans 14 residues. Trimming shortened V by 4 bases and J by 3 bases, and 12 bases separated the two germline ends. This chain's CDR3 is CASSSGGVDYGYTF. DNA for the CDR3: TGTGCCAGCAGTTCAGGAGGGGTAGACTATGGCTACACCTTC.

The V gene is TRBV28, the J gene TRBJ2-2, with D unresolved. The CDR3 has 14 amino acids. The germline CDR1 and CDR2 sequences are MDHEN and SYDVKM. V lost 1 base and J 6 bases, leaving 9 bases between the germline ends. The CDR3 is CASSLLIGAGELFF. The CDR3, as DNA: TGTGCCAGCAGTTTATTAATCGGTGCCGGGGAGCTGTTTTTT.

The chain recombines TRBV11-2 with TRBJ1-1; the match to TRBD1 covers 9 bases. The CDR3 has 14 residues. Trimming removed 6 bases from V and 7 bases from J; junction bases left unmatched: 9. CDR1 SGHAT and CDR2 FQNNGV come from the germline V gene. CDR3 sequence (DNA): TGTGCCAGCAGTTTTACAGGGGGCAGTAATGAAGCTTTCTTT. Amino acids: CASSFTGGSNEAFF.

This chain connects TRBV27 to TRBJ2-7, with D possibly TRBD1 on 5 matching bases. Germline CDR1 and CDR2: MNHEY and SMNVEV (reference sequence). Trimming stripped 3 bases from V and 7 bases from J, with 22 bases between. The CDR3 is made up of 16 amino acids. The CDR3 DNA reads as TGTGCCAGCAGTTTCCTCCCCGGACACCAAACGAGGGAGCAGTACTTC. Its protein product is CASSFLPGHQTREQYF.

Concerning this clone itself: With a far larger clone one base away, a read error is the likely cause. This specimen includes other DNA sequences encoding the same CDR3. The chain joins TRBV7-2 to TRBJ1-1; D remains ambiguous. The germline CDR1 and CDR2 sequences are SGHTA and FQGNSA. Trimming took off 1 base at V and 1 base at J, with 4 bases between the two ends. This CDR3 is built from 13 residues. In nucleotides, the CDR3 is TGTGCCAGCAGCTTAGTAGAGAACACTGAAGCTTTCTTT. Translating it yields CASSLVENTEAFF.

The V and J genes are TRBV5-8 and TRBJ2-6; either TRBD1 or TRBD2 may fit D (5 bases each). The CDR3 sequence is 16 residues long. Per germline, CDR1 SGHTS and CDR2 YDEGEE. Trimming took off 4 bases at V and 4 bases at J, with 15 bases between the two ends. The CDR3 sequence is CASSLGTAGGANVLTF. CDR3 nucleotides: TGTGCCAGCAGCCTCGGGACCGCCGGAGGGGCCAACGTCCTGACTTTC.

The chain carries TRBV5-1 and TRBJ2-2; a weak D match, TRBD2 (5 bases). Germline CDR1 reads SGHRS; CDR2 reads YFSETQ. V gave up 0 bases and J gave up 2 bases, with 17 bases separating them. The CDR3 length is 18 residues. CDR3 coding DNA: TGCGCCAGCAGCTTGGCCGTCTCCCGGGGTAGCAACACCGGGGAGCTGTTTTTT. Its protein is CASSLAVSRGSNTGELFF.

This chain uses TRBV28 with TRBJ1-4; possible D gene TRBD1, 6 bases. From germline, CDR1 is MDHEN and CDR2 SYDVKM. The V and J ends lost 3 bases and 7 bases respectively, with 12 bases between them. The CDR3 has 14 amino acids. The CDR3 DNA is TGTGCCAGCAGTTTTGCAGGGGTTCTTGAAAAACTGTTTTTT. It translates to CASSFAGVLEKLFF.

The chain is built from TRBV18 and TRBJ2-7; 7 bases agree with TRBD1. Germline V gene sequence: CDR1 KGHSH, CDR2 LQKENI. The ends lost 2 bases at V and 2 bases at J; junction bases unmatched: 6. This CDR3 comprises 15 residues. The CDR3 DNA follows: TGTGCCAGCTCACCAGGATCGGGACAGACCTACGAGCAGTACTTC. It yields the protein CASSPGSGQTYEQYF.

The chain couples TRBV11-3 to TRBJ2-2; D gene uncertain. The germline V gene encodes CDR1 SGHNT and CDR2 YENEEA. CDR3 length: 14 residues. V was clipped by 5 bases and J by 4 bases, with 11 bases between them. CDR3 in amino acids: CASSVTSITGELFF. The DNA for the CDR3 is TGTGCCAGCAGCGTGACCTCGATCACCGGGGAGCTGTTTTTT. The whole variable domain, remainder taken from reference TRBV11-3 and TRBJ2-2, is EAGVVQSPRYKIIEKKQPVAFWCNPISGHNTLYWYLQNLGQGPELLIRYENEEAVDDSQLPKDRFSAERLKGVDSTLKIQPAELGDSAVYLCASSVTSITGELFFGEGSRLTVL.

This clone was detected only a few times. The chain recombines TRBV28 with TRBJ2-3, with TRBD1 identical over 12 bases. The CDR3 has 18 residues. Germline lookup yields CDR1 MDHEN and CDR2 SYDVKM. Trimming removed 4 bases from V and 0 bases from J; junction bases left unmatched: 8. CDR3 nucleotide sequence: TGTGCCAGCAGTTCCCCCGGGACAGGGGGCATGAGCACAGATACGCAGTATTTT. Protein sequence: CASSSPGTGGMSTDTQYF.

A few counts support this clone. The chain has TRBV10-3 and TRBJ1-1; TRBD1 matches 9 bases. CDR1 and CDR2 from the germline V gene are ENHRY and SYGVKD. Trimming at V came to 7 bases and at J to 0 bases, leaving 3 bases not matched to a gene. This CDR3 is built from 14 residues. The DNA of the CDR3 is TGTGCCATCACCACAGGGGGCCTGAACACTGAAGCTTTCTTT. Amino acid sequence: CAITTGGLNTEAFF.